This entry features one T cell receptor beta chain sequence. The CDR3 length is 16 residues. Germline lookup yields CDR1 SGHTA and CDR2 FQGTGA. The V segment lost 1 base and the J segment 6 bases; nucleotides outside the gene matches: 4. Profiling relied on immunoSEQ multiplex PCR, and the TCRdb table lists in-frame clones only, not all of them. Altogether 60,000 to 75,000 clones are present, about 76% being singletons, with the ten largest covering 45% to 65%. This sample stems from a study of blood T cell repertoires in COVID-19. The chain employs TRBV7-3 and TRBJ2-2; 11 nucleotides line up with TRBD2. This TCR was recovered from a woman older than 75 with acute or convalescent COVID-19. Sequenced: peripheral blood. The CDR3 DNA follows: TGTGCCAGCAGCTTAAATAGCGGGAGGGTCCCCGGGGAGCTGTTTTTT. It codes for CASSLNSGRVPGELFF.